The 24 T cell receptor beta chains presented below share a single source sample, sequenced in a study of cytomegalovirus exposure and HLA in healthy donors. Data came from immunoSEQ multiplex PCR; TCRdb stores just in-frame clones and leaves some out. The sample shows some 130,000 clones, 70% to 85% of them seen only once. Input material: PBMCs. The origin of the receptors is a man younger than 40 in good health and CMV-seropositive.

The chain recombines TRBV11-1 with TRBJ2-2, with a tentative D call TRBD1 (5 bases). The V end was cut by 3 bases, the J end by 6 bases, with 11 bases between. CDR1 and CDR2 from the germline V gene are SGHAT and FQDESV (reference sequence). The CDR3 is made up of 14 amino acids. The CDR3 reads CASSLAGWAGELFF. Written as DNA, the CDR3 is TGTGCCAGCAGCTTGGCAGGGTGGGCCGGGGAGCTGTTTTTT. The whole variable domain, remainder taken from reference TRBV11-1 and TRBJ2-2, is EAEVAQSPRYKITEKSQAVAFWCDPISGHATLYWYRQILGQGPELLVQFQDESVVDDSQLPKDRFSAERLKGVDSTLKIQPAELGDSAMYLCASSLAGWAGELFFGEGSRLTVL.

This chain connects TRBV5-1 to TRBJ2-3; 12 bases are a match to TRBD2. CDR3 length: 15 amino acids. The germline gives CDR1 SGHRS, CDR2 YFSETQ. J gave up 4 bases and V 0 bases, and 0 bases lay outside the gene matches. CDR3 protein: CASSLASGRADTQYF. CDR3 sequence (DNA): TGCGCCAGCAGCTTGGCTAGCGGGAGGGCAGATACGCAGTATTTT.

The rearrangement uses TRBV27 and TRBJ1-1, with D tentatively TRBD1 (6 bases). The CDR3 runs 15 residues. Germline CDR1 MNHEY, CDR2 SMNVEV (reference sequence). Trimming left V 2 bases short and J 1 base short, with 11 bases between. This CDR3 is CASSLDAQGNTEAFF. The CDR3 DNA reads as TGTGCCAGCAGTTTAGACGCACAGGGGAACACTGAAGCTTTCTTT.

The chain is built from TRBV18 and TRBJ2-3; TRBD1 aligns across 7 bases. This CDR3 has 17 amino acids. The germline gives CDR1 KGHSH, CDR2 LQKENI. J lost 0 bases, V lost 7 bases, and 13 bases had no gene match. CDR3 DNA: TGTGCCAGCTACCCCAACCTGGACAGGATTAGCACAGATACGCAGTATTTT. Residues: CASYPNLDRISTDTQYF.

The chain employs TRBV11-3 and TRBJ2-7; D is possibly TRBD2 (7 bases). The germline V gene has CDR1 SGHNT and CDR2 YENEEA. V was clipped by 5 bases and J by 0 bases, with 11 bases between them. The length of the CDR3 is 14 residues. CDR3 residues: CASSKGGGSYEQYF. The CDR3 region has the DNA TGTGCCAGCAGCAAAGGGGGGGGCTCCTACGAGCAGTACTTC. The full variable domain, with the rest looked up from reference TRBV11-3 and TRBJ2-7, is EAGVVQSPRYKIIEKKQPVAFWCNPISGHNTLYWYLQNLGQGPELLIRYENEEAVDDSQLPKDRFSAERLKGVDSTLKIQPAELGDSAVYLCASSKGGGSYEQYFGPGTRLTVT.

The V gene is TRBV5-6, the J gene TRBJ1-2, with D perhaps matching TRBD1 (5 bases). This CDR3 region has 16 residues. CDR1 is SGHDT, CDR2 YYEEEE, per germline. With 1 base removed from V and 3 bases from J, the gap between germline ends came to 16 bases. The CDR3: CASSLLGRASDYGYTF. The CDR3 DNA sequence: TGTGCCAGCAGCTTGTTGGGCAGGGCTTCAGACTATGGCTACACCTTC.

The V and J genes are TRBV29-1 and TRBJ2-2, with 9 bases lining up with TRBD1. From germline, CDR1 is SQVTM and CDR2 ANQGSEA. Trimming cost V 1 base and J 6 bases; bases outside gene matches: 3. The CDR3 sequence is 14 residues long. In DNA form, the CDR3 reads TGCAGCGTTGAAGGGGGACAGGGTGCCGGGGAGCTGTTTTTT. Translating it yields CSVEGGQGAGELFF.

This clone was counted once. V and J are TRBV4-1 and TRBJ1-2; a possible D gene is TRBD1 (5 bases). The V end was cut by 0 bases, the J end by 2 bases, with 13 bases between. CDR3 length equals 16 residues. Per germline, CDR1 MGHRA and CDR2 YSYEKL. This CDR3 is CASSQEPRKGNYGYTF. The DNA for the CDR3 is TGCGCCAGCAGCCAAGAACCAAGGAAGGGGAACTATGGCTACACCTTC.

This clone showed up just a few times. This CDR3 is CASSLPQGSYNEQFF. CDR3 sequence (DNA): TGTGCCAGCAGTTTACCCCAGGGTTCCTACAATGAGCAGTTCTTC. The chain is built from TRBV28 and TRBJ2-1; a weak D match, TRBD1 (5 bases). This CDR3 has 15 amino acids. Trimming took 2 bases from V and 1 from J, leaving 9 bases between them. Germline loops: CDR1 MDHEN, CDR2 SYDVKM.

The gene calls are TRBV7-2 and TRBJ1-6, with unresolved D. The CDR3 loop spans 16 amino acids. Germline values: CDR1 SGHTA, CDR2 FQGNSA. V dropped 2 bases and J dropped 2 bases, with 10 bases sitting between them. Written as DNA, the CDR3 is TGTGCCAGCAGCTTAATGGATGGGCCCTATAATTCACCCCTCCACTTT. This gives the protein CASSLMDGPYNSPLHF.

V is TRBV5-1 and J is TRBJ1-1; tentative D call: TRBD1 (5 bases). The CDR3 has 16 residues. V gave up 0 bases and J gave up 0 bases, with 12 bases separating them. The germline V gene has CDR1 SGHRS and CDR2 YFSETQ. Here the CDR3 reads CASSLEPGGMNTEAFF. For the CDR3, the DNA is TGCGCCAGCAGCTTGGAGCCCGGGGGGATGAACACTGAAGCTTTCTTT.

The rearrangement joins TRBV19 to TRBJ2-5; D uncertain. This CDR3 is 15 amino acids long. In germline, CDR1 is LNHDA, CDR2 SQIVND (reference sequence). V lost 1 base and J lost 1, with 10 bases in between. Written as DNA, the CDR3 is TGTGCCAGTAGTATAGGCGGATCAACCCAAGAGACCCAGTACTTC. This encodes CASSIGGSTQETQYF.

J is TRBJ2-7 and V is TRBV11-3, with a possible D match to TRBD1 (5 bases). CDR3 length: 13 amino acids. In germline, CDR1 is SGHNT, CDR2 YENEEA. V was trimmed by 2 bases and J by 2 bases, leaving 7 bases between them. CDR3 in amino acids: CASSLRGAYEQYF. The CDR3 region has the DNA TGTGCCAGCAGCTTAAGGGGCGCCTACGAGCAGTACTTC.

The rearrangement uses TRBV4-3 and TRBJ2-2; TRBD1 matches at 9 bases. This CDR3 contains 16 residues. Per germline, CDR1 LGHNA and CDR2 YSLEER. V shed 0 bases and J 3 bases; nucleotides not matched to a gene: 2. CDR3 nucleotide sequence: TGCGCCAGCAGCCAAGATCGGACAGGGGACACCGGGGAGCTGTTTTTT. It is translated as CASSQDRTGDTGELFF.

This chain links TRBV6-4 with TRBJ2-2; tentatively, D is TRBD1 (5 bases). Per germline, CDR1 MRHNA and CDR2 SNTAGT. Trimming cost V 4 bases and J 4 bases, with 10 bases left between them. This CDR3 spans 14 amino acids. The CDR3 is CASSGSQGTGELFF. The CDR3 DNA is TGTGCCAGCAGTGGATCTCAGGGCACCGGGGAGCTGTTTTTT.

In this sample, this clone turned up once. The V gene is TRBV6-1, the J gene TRBJ1-5, with TRBD1 as a possible D gene (6 bases). V dropped 5 bases and J dropped 4 bases, with 15 bases sitting between them. This CDR3 comprises 15 residues. CDR1 is MNHNS, CDR2 SASEGT, per germline. CDR3 DNA: TGTGCCAGCAGTTGGACAGAAGATACTAATCAGCCCCAGCATTTT. As protein: CASSWTEDTNQPQHF.

The rearrangement links TRBV7-9 to TRBJ2-1; tentatively, D is TRBD2 (5 bases). Per the germline V gene, CDR1 is SEHNR and CDR2 is FQNEAQ (reference sequence). There are 14 residues in the CDR3. V was clipped by 3 bases and J by 5 bases, with 11 bases between them. The chain's CDR3 is CASSFSPGDNEQFF. CDR3 nucleotide sequence: TGTGCCAGCAGCTTTTCGCCCGGGGACAATGAGCAGTTCTTC. Complete variable domain (other parts from reference TRBV7-9 and TRBJ2-1): DTGVSQNPRHKITKRGQNVTFRCDPISEHNRLYWYRQTLGQGPEFLTYFQNEAQLEKSRLLSDRFSAERPKGSFSTLEIQRTEQGDSAMYLCASSFSPGDNEQFFGPGTRLTVL.

This clone was found once. The J gene is TRBJ2-7, the V gene TRBV6-4; 13 positions agree with TRBD2. With 6 bases clipped from V and 0 bases from J, the junction kept 17 bases outside the gene matches. The CDR3 spans 20 residues. Germline loops: CDR1 MRHNA, CDR2 SNTAGT. The CDR3 nucleotides read TGTGCCAGCAGCAGAACCCGACTAGCGGGAGGCTCAAACCCCTCCTACGAGCAGTACTTC. It encodes CASSRTRLAGGSNPSYEQYF.

This rearrangement joins TRBV21-1 to TRBJ2-1; TRBD1 is the table's D call and was not checked against the DNA. TRBV21-1 is listed as a pseudogene. There are 17 residues in the CDR3. The CDR3: CASSKEKGQRFYNEQFF. The CDR3, as DNA: TGTGCCAGCAGCAAAGAGAAGGGACAACGCTTCTACAATGAGCAGTTCTTC.

The rearrangement uses TRBV27 and TRBJ1-1, with 11 bases matching TRBD1. This CDR3 region has 16 residues. CDR1 is MNHEY, CDR2 SMNVEV, per germline (reference sequence). V was clipped by 5 bases and J by 6 bases; unmatched bases: 11. Here the CDR3 DNA reads TGTGCCAGCAGTATCCTACCGGGACAGGGGGACGCTGAAGCTTTCTTT. Translated, it gives CASSILPGQGDAEAFF.

V and J are TRBV2 and TRBJ2-1, with D possibly being TRBD1 (6 bases). CDR1 and CDR2 (germline): SNHLY, FYNNEI. The V end lost 10 bases, the J end lost 0 bases, and 10 bases lay between the germline ends. The CDR3 runs 13 residues. DNA of the CDR3: TGTGCCACCTCGGACAGCTCCTACAATGAGCAGTTCTTC. Translated, it gives CATSDSSYNEQFF.

The chain is built from TRBV5-4 and TRBJ2-5; 8 bases are a match to TRBD1. Germline V lookup: CDR1 SGHNT, CDR2 YYREEE (reference sequence). This CDR3 contains 15 residues. Unmatched junction bases numbered 9, after V lost 4 bases and J lost 4 bases. DNA of the CDR3: TGTGCCAGCAGCGCGAGAGGCGGGACAGGAGAGACCCAGTACTTC. The encoded protein is CASSARGGTGETQYF.

This rearrangement joins TRBV6-1 to TRBJ2-7; the D gene is possibly TRBD1 (6 bases). Germline V gene sequence: CDR1 MNHNS, CDR2 SASEGT. The CDR3 consists of 12 residues. Trimming took 6 bases from V and 6 from J, leaving 12 bases between them. For the CDR3, the DNA is TGTGCCAGCAGCTACGACAGGCGCGAGCAGTACTTC. Protein product: CASSYDRREQYF.

The chain recombines TRBV29-1 with TRBJ1-1, with a possible D match to TRBD1 (6 bases). The CDR3 sequence is 15 residues long. Germline V gives CDR1 SQVTM, CDR2 ANQGSEA. V dropped 5 bases and J dropped 0 bases, with 16 bases sitting between them. CDR3 nucleotides: TGCAGCGTTATATCTGGGGCAGGGGTGAACACTGAAGCTTTCTTT. Translation gives CSVISGAGVNTEAFF. The full variable domain, its missing parts supplied by reference TRBV29-1 and TRBJ1-1, is SAVISQKPSRDICQRGTSLTIQCQVDSQVTMMFWYRQQPGQSLTLIATANQGSEATYESGFVIDKFPISRPNLTFSTLTVSNMSPEDSSIYLCSVISGAGVNTEAFFGQGTRLTVV.